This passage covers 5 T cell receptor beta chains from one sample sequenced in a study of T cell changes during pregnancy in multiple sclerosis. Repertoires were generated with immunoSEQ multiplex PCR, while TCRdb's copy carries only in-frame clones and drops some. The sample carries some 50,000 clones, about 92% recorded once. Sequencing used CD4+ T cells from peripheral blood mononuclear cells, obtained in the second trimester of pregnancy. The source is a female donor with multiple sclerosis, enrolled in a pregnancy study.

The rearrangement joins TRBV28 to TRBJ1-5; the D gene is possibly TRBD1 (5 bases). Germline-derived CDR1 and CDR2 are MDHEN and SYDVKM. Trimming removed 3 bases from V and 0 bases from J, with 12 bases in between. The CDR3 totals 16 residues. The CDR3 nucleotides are TGTGCCAGCAGTTTCCAGGGTCTCGGTAGCAATCAGCCCCAGCATTTT. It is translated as CASSFQGLGSNQPQHF. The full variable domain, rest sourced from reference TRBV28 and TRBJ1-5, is DVKVTQSSRYLVKRTGEKVFLECVQDMDHENMFWYRQDPGLGLRLIYFSYDVKMKEKGDIPEGYSVSREKKERFSLILESASTNQTSMYLCASSFQGLGSNQPQHFGDGTRLSIL.

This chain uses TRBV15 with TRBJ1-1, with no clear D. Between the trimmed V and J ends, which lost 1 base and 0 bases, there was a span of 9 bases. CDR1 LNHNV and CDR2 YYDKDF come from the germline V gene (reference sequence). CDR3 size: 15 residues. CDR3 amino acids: CATSRARGMNTEAFF. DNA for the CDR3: TGTGCCACCAGCAGAGCAAGAGGGATGAACACTGAAGCTTTCTTT. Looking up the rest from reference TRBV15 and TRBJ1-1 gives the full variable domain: DAMVIQNPRYQVTQFGKPVTLSCSQTLNHNVMYWYQQKSSQAPKLLFHYYDKDFNNEADTPDNFQSRRPNTSFCFLDIRSPGLGDTAMYLCATSRARGMNTEAFFGQGTRLTVV.

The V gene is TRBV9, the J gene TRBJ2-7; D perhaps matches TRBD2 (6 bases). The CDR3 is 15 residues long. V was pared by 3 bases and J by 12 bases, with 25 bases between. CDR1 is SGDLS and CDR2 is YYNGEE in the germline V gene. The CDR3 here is CASSAGEIPPAERYF. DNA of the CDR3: TGTGCCAGCAGCGCGGGGGAGATTCCCCCGGCAGAGAGGTACTTC.

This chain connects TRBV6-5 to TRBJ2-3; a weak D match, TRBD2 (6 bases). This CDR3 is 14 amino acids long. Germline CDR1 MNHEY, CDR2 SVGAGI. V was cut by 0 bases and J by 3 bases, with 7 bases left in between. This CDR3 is CASSYSAGTDTQYF. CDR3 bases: TGTGCCAGCAGTTACTCGGCGGGGACAGATACGCAGTATTTT.

The CDR3 is CASQPGGPYEQYF. In nucleotides, the CDR3 is TGTGCCTCCCAACCAGGGGGGCCCTACGAGCAGTACTTC. The chain couples TRBV30 to TRBJ2-7; a possible D gene is TRBD1 (7 bases). This CDR3 has 13 residues. CDR1 and CDR2 (germline): GTSNPN, SVGIG (reference sequence). V gave up 7 bases and J gave up 2 bases, with 15 bases separating them.